This entry concerns a single T cell receptor beta chain. What this receptor recognizes is not known. No base quality information exists; no much larger clone differs at one position. These data originate in a study of blood T cell repertoires in COVID-19 (dated by TCRdb to about 2020). Study-level background: Collaborator samples came from the United States, Italy and Spain and covered acute and convalescent phases of COVID-19. The prospective study material was composed of cDNA or gDNA derived from T cells, B-cell-depleted T cells, or PBMCs. Subjects who had been exposed to COVID-19, were actively infected with it, or had recovered from it provided the deeply sampled blood TCRbeta repertoires that made up the dataset. The repertoires were released in a freely available public database meant as a resource for research on the immune response to SARS-CoV-2. Samples were obtained from the ongoing ImmuneRACE study (first 160 participants) and from 950 to 1,500 subjects provided by 6 global collaborators. The sample metadata nearly always contained a de-identified subject ID, COVID-19 status, age in years and sex. HLA class I and class II types, where available, came from metadata supplied by the sample provider rather than from assay-based typing. What the study reported, not specific to this receptor: How much clinical and demographic metadata was included differed by source and by participant, and the metadata was provided uncurated.

TCRbeta CDR3 regions were amplified from genomic DNA by means of the immunoSEQ Assay, a bias-controlled multiplex PCR. Under the source paper's analysis protocol: The number of nucleated cells in each sample was estimated by amplification of reference gene primers within the assay. Sequence reads were collapsed and filtered to measure the absolute abundance of every unique TCRbeta CDR3 rearrangement. For each sample, productive Simpson clonality was calculated by taking the square root of Simpson's diversity index across productive rearrangements. TCRdb obtained this table from immuneACCESS and retained in-frame rearrangements with V and J assigned. These tables miss some clones; where compared with another copy, unresolved V genes account for less than half of the shortfall, and the remainder is unexplained. Clone size and V and J calls were adopted from that table, with D and trimming inferred from the DNA. The sample table contains about 210,000 clones; only one count was recorded for almost 85% of them. Jointly, the top ten make up approximately 8.1% of the sample.

At the junction V is shortened by 4 bases and J by 4 bases; bases outside the gene matches: 13. The CDR3 measures 17 amino acids from cysteine to phenylalanine. Only the CDR3 part of the read is kept: 51 bases, read in frame from the first base. CDR1 and CDR2 were assigned from the germline V gene (reference sequence) as SEHNR and FQNEAQ. The collaborating institutions used their own protocols to collect whole blood in K2EDTA tubes. For TCRbeta analysis, collaborators shipped samples as frozen whole blood, isolated PBMCs, or DNA extracted from either of those sample types. The sample taken for sequencing was peripheral blood. Recombination connected TRBV7-9 to TRBJ1-5, with TRBD1 matching 7 junction bases. The TCR was taken from a woman aged 45 to 65 with active or convalescent COVID-19. The base sequence is TGTGCCAGCAGCTCGGGGGCAGGGGGAAAAGGGAATCAGCCCCAGCATTTT. It translates to CASSSGAGGKGNQPQHF.